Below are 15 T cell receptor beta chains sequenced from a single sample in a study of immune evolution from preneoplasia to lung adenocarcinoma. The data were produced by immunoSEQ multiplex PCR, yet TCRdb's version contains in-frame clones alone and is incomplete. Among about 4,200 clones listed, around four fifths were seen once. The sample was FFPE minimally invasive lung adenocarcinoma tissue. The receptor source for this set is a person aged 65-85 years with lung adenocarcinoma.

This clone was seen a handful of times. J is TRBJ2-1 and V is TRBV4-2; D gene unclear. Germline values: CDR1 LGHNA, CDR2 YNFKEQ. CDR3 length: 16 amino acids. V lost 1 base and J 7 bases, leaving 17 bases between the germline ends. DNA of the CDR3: TGTGCCAGCAGCCAAGGCCGCGGCTATTCGGGTAATGAGCAGTTCTTC. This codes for CASSQGRGYSGNEQFF.

CDR3: CASSYHRGRRTEAFF. The CDR3 coding sequence is TGTGCCAGCAGTTACCACAGGGGGCGCCGGACTGAAGCTTTCTTT. The chain carries TRBV6-6 and TRBJ1-1; 9 bases agree with TRBD1. Germline assignment: CDR1 MNHNY and CDR2 SVGAGI (reference sequence). V dropped 2 bases and J dropped 5; count of bases not matched to a gene: 6. This CDR3 is built from 15 residues.

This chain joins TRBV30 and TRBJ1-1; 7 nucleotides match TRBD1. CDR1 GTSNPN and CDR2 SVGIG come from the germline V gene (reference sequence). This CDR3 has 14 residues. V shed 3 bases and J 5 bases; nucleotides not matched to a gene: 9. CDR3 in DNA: TGTGCCTGGAGGAAGGACAGGCTTGGGACTGAAGCTTTCTTT. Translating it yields CAWRKDRLGTEAFF.

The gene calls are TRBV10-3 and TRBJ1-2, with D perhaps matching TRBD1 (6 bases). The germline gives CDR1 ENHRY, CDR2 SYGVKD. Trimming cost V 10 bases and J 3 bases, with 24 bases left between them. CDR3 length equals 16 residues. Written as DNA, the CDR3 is TGTGCCACCTTTTACTTCAAGGGGGGCCGGGACTATGGCTACACCTTC. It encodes CATFYFKGGRDYGYTF.

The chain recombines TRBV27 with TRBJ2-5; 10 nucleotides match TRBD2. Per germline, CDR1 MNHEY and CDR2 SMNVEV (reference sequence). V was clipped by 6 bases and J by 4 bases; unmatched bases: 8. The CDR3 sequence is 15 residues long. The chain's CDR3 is CASSRVPSGRETQYF. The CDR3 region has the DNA TGTGCCAGCAGCCGAGTCCCTAGCGGGAGAGAGACCCAGTACTTC.

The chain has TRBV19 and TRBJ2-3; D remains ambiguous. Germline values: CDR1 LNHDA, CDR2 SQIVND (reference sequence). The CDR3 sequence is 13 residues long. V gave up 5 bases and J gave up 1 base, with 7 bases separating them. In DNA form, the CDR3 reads TGTGCCAGTAGTCAGGACCGCACAGATACGCAGTATTTT. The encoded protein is CASSQDRTDTQYF. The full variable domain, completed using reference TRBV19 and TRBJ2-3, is DGGITQSPKYLFRKEGQNVTLSCEQNLNHDAMYWYRQDPGQGLRLIYYSQIVNDFQKGDIAEGYSVSREKKESFPLTVTSAQKNPTAFYLCASSQDRTDTQYFGPGTRLTVL.

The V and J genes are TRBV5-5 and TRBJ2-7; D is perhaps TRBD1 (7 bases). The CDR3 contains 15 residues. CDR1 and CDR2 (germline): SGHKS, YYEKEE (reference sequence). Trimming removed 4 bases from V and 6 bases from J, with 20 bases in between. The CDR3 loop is CASSSGGGLTGEQYF. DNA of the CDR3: TGTGCCAGCAGCAGTGGAGGGGGCTTGACGGGCGAGCAGTACTTC.

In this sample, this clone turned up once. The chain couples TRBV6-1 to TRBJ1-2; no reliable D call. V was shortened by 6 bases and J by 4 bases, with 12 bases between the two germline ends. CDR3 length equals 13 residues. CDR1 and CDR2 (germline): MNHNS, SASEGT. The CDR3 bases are TGTGCCAGCAGAGGTTGGACGGTCTATGGCTACACCTTC. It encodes CASRGWTVYGYTF.

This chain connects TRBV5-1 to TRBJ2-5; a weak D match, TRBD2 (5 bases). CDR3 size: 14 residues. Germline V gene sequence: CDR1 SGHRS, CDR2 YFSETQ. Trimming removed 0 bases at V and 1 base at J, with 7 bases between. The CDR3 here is CASSLVGGQETQYF. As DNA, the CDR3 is TGCGCCAGCAGCTTGGTCGGAGGCCAAGAGACCCAGTACTTC.

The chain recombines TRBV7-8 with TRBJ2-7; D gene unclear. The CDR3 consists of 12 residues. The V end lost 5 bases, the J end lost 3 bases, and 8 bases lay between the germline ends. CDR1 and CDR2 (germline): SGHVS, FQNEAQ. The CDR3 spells CASSPQVYEQYF. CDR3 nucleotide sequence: TGTGCCAGCAGCCCCCAGGTCTACGAGCAGTACTTC. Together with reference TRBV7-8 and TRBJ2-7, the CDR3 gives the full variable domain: GAGVSQSPRYKVAKRGQDVALRCDPISGHVSLFWYQQALGQGPEFLTYFQNEAQLDKSGLPSDRFFAERPEGSVSTLKIQRTQQEDSAVYLCASSPQVYEQYFGPGTRLTVT.

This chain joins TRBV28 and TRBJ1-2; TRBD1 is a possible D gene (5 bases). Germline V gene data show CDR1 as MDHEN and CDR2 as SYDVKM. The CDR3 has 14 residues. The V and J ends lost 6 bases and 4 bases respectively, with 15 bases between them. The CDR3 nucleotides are TGTGCCAGCAGACCCACAGGTGGAATCTATGGCTACACCTTC. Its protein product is CASRPTGGIYGYTF.

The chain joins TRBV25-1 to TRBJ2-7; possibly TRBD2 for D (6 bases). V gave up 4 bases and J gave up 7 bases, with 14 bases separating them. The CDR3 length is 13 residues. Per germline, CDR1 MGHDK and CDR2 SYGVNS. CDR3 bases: TGTGCCAGCAGTGGAGTGGGAGGAGGTGAGCAGTACTTC. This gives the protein CASSGVGGGEQYF.

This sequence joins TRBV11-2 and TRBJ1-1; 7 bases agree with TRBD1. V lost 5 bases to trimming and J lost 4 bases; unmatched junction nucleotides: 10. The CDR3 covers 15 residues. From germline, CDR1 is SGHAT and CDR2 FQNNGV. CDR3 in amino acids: CASSPPGGRGTEAFF. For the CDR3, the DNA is TGTGCCAGCAGCCCCCCAGGGGGACGGGGCACTGAAGCTTTCTTT.

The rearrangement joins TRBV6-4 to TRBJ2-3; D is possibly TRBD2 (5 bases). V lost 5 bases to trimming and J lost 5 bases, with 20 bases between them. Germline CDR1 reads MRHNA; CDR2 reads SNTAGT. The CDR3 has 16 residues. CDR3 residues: CASSLGRGSPGDTQYF. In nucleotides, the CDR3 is TGTGCCAGCAGTTTGGGTCGAGGGTCCCCAGGAGATACGCAGTATTTT.

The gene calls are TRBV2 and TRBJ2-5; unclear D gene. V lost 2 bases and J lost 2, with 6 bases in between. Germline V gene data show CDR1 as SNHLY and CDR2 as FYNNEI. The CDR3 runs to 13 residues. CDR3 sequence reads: CASSEIGQETQYF. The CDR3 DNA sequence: TGTGCCAGCAGTGAAATCGGGCAAGAGACCCAGTACTTC.